This is a list of T cell receptor beta chains from one sample in a study of blood T cell repertoires in COVID-19. The method was immunoSEQ multiplex PCR; TCRdb's version includes in-frame clones alone and lacks a portion of them. This table has approximately 130,000 clones, around three quarters appearing once. The sequenced sample was peripheral blood. The origin of the receptors is a woman in her sixties or seventies with acute or convalescent COVID-19. Both conserved end residues are trimmed from each CDR3. A D gene is named only where the DNA matches it firmly.

J gene | D gene | V gene | CDR3 protein
TRBJ2-1 | . | TRBV19 | ASSSGASGSYNEQF
TRBJ1-2 | TRBD1 | TRBV12-3/TRBV12-4 | ASRPTGGDGYT
TRBJ2-2 | . | TRBV12-5 | ASSNTGELF
TRBJ2-2 | . | TRBV9 | ASSIGTPNTGELF
TRBJ2-1 | . | TRBV7-3 | ASSLFGGVSYNEQF
TRBJ1-1 | . | TRBV6-5 | ASSYLGAGDAEAF
TRBJ2-5 | TRBD2 | TRBV15 | ATSPRAGVGETQY
TRBJ1-1 | . | TRBV10-2 | ASCGQLNTEAF
TRBJ1-2 | TRBD1 | TRBV18 | ASSPGQGYGYT
TRBJ2-3 | TRBD2 | TRBV10-3 | AIRKLAGVDTQY
TRBJ1-4 | TRBD1 | TRBV10-3 | AISGDRGREKLF
TRBJ2-1 | TRBD2 | TRBV5-1 | ASSLGPSGTSGSEQGEQF
TRBJ2-3 | . | TRBV23-1 | APGAGPDASTDTQY
TRBJ1-2 | TRBD1 | TRBV28 | ASSFPGTGGVYGYT
TRBJ1-1 | . | TRBV28 | ASSFQGKWSEAF
TRBJ2-7 | TRBD2 | TRBV11-2 | ASSALAGRNYEQY
TRBJ1-2 | TRBD1 | TRBV28 | ASSTTGGLYGYT
TRBJ1-2 | TRBD1 | TRBV7-2 | ASSSRPGQGTRGYT
TRBJ2-3 | . | TRBV19 | ASSLSAGDTQY
TRBJ2-5 | TRBD2 | TRBV13 | ASSTKREGQETQY
TRBJ1-2 | TRBD1 | TRBV3-1/TRBV3-2 | ASSRGTGGTNYGYT
TRBJ1-5 | . | TRBV21-1 | ASSIRRGRATNQPQH
TRBJ1-1 | . | TRBV27 | ASRTGRSNTEAF
TRBJ2-3 | TRBD1 | TRBV18 | ASSPRQGSTDTQY
TRBJ2-1 | TRBD2 | TRBV27 | ASGGGANNEQF
TRBJ1-4 | . | TRBV28 | ASSQITGANEKLF